This entry lists 4 T cell receptor beta chains sequenced from one sample in a study of CD8+ T cells in alopecia areata. Treatment specified: oral pan-JAK inhibitor, 5-10 mg twice daily. Extraction of RNA preceded its reverse transcription into cDNA, which served as the sequencing template. Generated by immunoSEQ multiplex PCR, the TCRdb table keeps only in-frame clones and is missing some. The sample records about 150,000 clones, about 51% being singletons. The input for sequencing was CD8+ T cells sorted from blood, taken at week 4, from a patient treated with tofacitinib. The receptors here all came from a human donor with alopecia areata.

The chain employs TRBV29-1 and TRBJ1-2, with TRBD1 identical over 7 bases. Germline CDR1 reads SQVTM; CDR2 reads ANQGSEA. The trim removed 4 bases at V and 3 bases at J, leaving 11 bases unmatched. CDR3 length equals 15 residues. CDR3 DNA sequence: TGCAGCGTTGTGGACAGGCCAGAAATCCACTATGGCTACACCTTC. It codes for CSVVDRPEIHYGYTF.

The rearrangement links TRBV5-4 to TRBJ2-3; D possibly uses TRBD1 or TRBD2 (5 bases each). V lost 3 bases and J lost 3, with 11 bases in between. The CDR3 is 14 residues long. Germline V gene lookup returns CDR1 SGHNT and CDR2 YYREEE (reference sequence). The CDR3 DNA reads TGTGCCAGCAGCTGGGACCTTAGTACAGATACGCAGTATTTT. It yields the protein CASSWDLSTDTQYF.

CDR3 loop: CASSEALLHDNEQFF. The DNA of the CDR3 is TGTGCCAGCAGTGAAGCTCTCCTACACGACAATGAGCAGTTCTTC. The J gene is TRBJ2-1, the V gene TRBV6-1, with D unclear. The CDR3 consists of 15 residues. Germline CDR1 reads MNHNS; CDR2 reads SASEGT. The V and J ends lost 0 bases and 5 bases respectively, with 11 bases between them.

Only a few counts were recorded for this clone. The chain links TRBV27 to TRBJ1-6; D unclear. Trimming stripped 2 bases from V and 7 bases from J, with 6 bases between. The CDR3 has 13 amino acids. CDR1 MNHEY and CDR2 SMNVEV come from the germline V gene (reference sequence). CDR3 amino acids: CASSLNQNSPLHF. In DNA, the CDR3 is TGTGCCAGCAGTTTAAATCAAAATTCACCCCTCCACTTT.